The clone carrying this TCR beta chain was seen at least ten times. The antigen is undetermined. This sample stems from a study of T cell repertoires in cytomegalovirus infection. Study-level background: HLA-B-restricted CMV epitopes that are well studied were used alongside recently identified HLA-C-restricted ones. Indications of both CMV infection and matching HLA type were provided by public TCR beta signatures. Points from the study as a whole: Public TCR beta family frequency separated CMV-and-HLA carriers, including in an independent cohort. The response measured ex vivo was dominated by TCR beta clonotypes (HLA-C-restricted and CMV-specific).

The CDR3 sequence is 15 residues long. V was clipped by 0 bases and J by 7 bases, with 13 bases between them. CDR1 and CDR2 from the germline V gene are SGHNT and YENEEA. TCRdb redid the calling of the reads with MiXCR, one entry per CDR3 protein. Here the sample spans fewer than 1,000,000 distinct CDR3 sequences, 31% being singletons. The source is a human donor in good health (CMV status not recorded). Some clones in this sample may be carry-over from other donors' samples. The chain employs TRBV11-3 and TRBJ1-5; D is unresolved. The starting material was cultured CD8+ T cells from PBMCs, obtained from culture after CMV antigen stimulation. CDR3 in DNA: TGTGCCAGCAGCTTAGATCGGCTATTCAAACAGCCCCAGCATTTT. This codes for CASSLDRLFKQPQHF.